This TCR beta chain was retrieved from a study of tumor and adjacent non-tumor tissue in lung cancer. Study findings and constraints: Significantly higher TCR diversity was found in tumor than normal lung.

As for this clonotype: The antigen is unknown. Just one base apart from a much larger clone, this may be a read error.

The template was RNA from unsorted bulk tissue. Three rounds of nested PCR, following a modified ARM-PCR protocol, produced the TCRbeta library. TCRdb analysed the multiplex PCR reads with MiXCR anew, one entry per CDR3 protein. The sample gives tens of thousands of distinct CDR3 sequences, just under 75% of which show up once; roughly 10% is in the top ten. This receptor was taken from a woman in her thirties or forties with non-small cell lung cancer. The material sequenced was lung tumor tissue.

In nucleotides, the CDR3 is TGCACCAGCAGCCCCCGAGGTATCACTCCGGGTGAGCAGTACTTC. This codes for CTSSPRGITPGEQYF. The genes are TRBV5-1 and TRBJ2-7; D not resolved. CDR3 length: 15 amino acids. The germline gives CDR1 SGHRS, CDR2 YFSETQ.